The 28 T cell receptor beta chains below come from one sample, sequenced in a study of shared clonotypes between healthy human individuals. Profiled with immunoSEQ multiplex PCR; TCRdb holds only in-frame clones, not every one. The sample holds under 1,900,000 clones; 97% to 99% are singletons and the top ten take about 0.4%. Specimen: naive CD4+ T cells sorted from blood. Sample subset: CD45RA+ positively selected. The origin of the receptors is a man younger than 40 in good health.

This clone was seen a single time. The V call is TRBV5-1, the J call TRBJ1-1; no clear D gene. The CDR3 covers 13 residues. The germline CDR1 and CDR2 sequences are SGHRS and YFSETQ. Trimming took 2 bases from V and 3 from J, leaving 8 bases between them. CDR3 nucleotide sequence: TGCGCCAGCAGCTTTAGTAAGGACACTGAAGCTTTCTTT. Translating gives CASSFSKDTEAFF.

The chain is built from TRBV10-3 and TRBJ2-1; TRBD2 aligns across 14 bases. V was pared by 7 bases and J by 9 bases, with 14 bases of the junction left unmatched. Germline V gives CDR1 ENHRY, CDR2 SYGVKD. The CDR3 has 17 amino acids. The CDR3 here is CAITPSEGLAGEVEQFF. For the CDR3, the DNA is TGTGCCATCACTCCCTCCGAGGGACTAGCGGGAGAGGTTGAGCAGTTCTTC.

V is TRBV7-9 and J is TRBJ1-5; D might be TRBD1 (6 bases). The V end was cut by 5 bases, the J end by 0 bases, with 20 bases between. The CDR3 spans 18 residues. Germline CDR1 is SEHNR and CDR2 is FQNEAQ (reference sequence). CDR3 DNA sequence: TGTGCCAGCAGCCAGGGGCGGAGAGTTGATGATAGCAATCAGCCCCAGCATTTT. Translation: CASSQGRRVDDSNQPQHF.

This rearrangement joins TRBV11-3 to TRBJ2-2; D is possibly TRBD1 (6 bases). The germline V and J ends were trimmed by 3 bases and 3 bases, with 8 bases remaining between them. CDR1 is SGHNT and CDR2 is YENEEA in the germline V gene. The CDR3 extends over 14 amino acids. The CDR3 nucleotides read TGTGCCAGCAGCTTGGACAGATACACCGGGGAGCTGTTTTTT. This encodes CASSLDRYTGELFF.

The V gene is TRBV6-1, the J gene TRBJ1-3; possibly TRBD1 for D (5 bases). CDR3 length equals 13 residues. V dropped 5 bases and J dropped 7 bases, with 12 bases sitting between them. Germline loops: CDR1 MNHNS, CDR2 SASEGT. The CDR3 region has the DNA TGTGCCAGCAGTAATACAGGCCGGAACACCATATATTTT. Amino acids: CASSNTGRNTIYF.

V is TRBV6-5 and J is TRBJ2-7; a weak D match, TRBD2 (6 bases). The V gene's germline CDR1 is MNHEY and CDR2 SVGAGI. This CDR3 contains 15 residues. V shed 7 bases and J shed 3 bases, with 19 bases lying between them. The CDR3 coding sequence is TGTGCCAGCACCGTTTGGGTTGGAGGGAACTACGAGCAGTACTTC. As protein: CASTVWVGGNYEQYF.

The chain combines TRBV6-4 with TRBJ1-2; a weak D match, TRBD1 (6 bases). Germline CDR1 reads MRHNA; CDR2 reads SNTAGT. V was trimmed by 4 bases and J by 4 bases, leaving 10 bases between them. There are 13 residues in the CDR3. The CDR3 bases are TGTGCCAGCAGTGGCGGGACACCCTATGGCTACACCTTC. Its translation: CASSGGTPYGYTF.

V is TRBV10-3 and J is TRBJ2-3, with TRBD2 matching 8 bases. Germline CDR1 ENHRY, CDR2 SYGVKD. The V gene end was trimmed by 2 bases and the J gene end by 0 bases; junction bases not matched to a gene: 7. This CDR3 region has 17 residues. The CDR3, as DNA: TGTGCCATCAGTGAGGCCACTAGCGGCCCAAGCACAGATACGCAGTATTTT. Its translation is CAISEATSGPSTDTQYF.

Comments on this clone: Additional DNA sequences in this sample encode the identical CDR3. The CDR3 spells CASSLGTSGGYEQYF. The CDR3 DNA follows: TGCGCCAGCAGCTTAGGGACTAGCGGGGGGTACGAGCAGTACTTC. The chain couples TRBV5-1 to TRBJ2-7; 15 positions agree with TRBD2. Germline V gene lookup returns CDR1 SGHRS and CDR2 YFSETQ. The CDR3 has 15 amino acids. With 2 bases clipped from V and 4 bases from J, the junction kept 1 base outside the gene matches.

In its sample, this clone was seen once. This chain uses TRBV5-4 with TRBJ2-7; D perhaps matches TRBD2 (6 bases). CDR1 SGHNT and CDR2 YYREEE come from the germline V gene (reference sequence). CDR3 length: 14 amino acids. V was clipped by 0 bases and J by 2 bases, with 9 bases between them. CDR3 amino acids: CASSLERVTYEQYF. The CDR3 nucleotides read TGTGCCAGCAGCTTGGAGCGGGTGACCTACGAGCAGTACTTC.

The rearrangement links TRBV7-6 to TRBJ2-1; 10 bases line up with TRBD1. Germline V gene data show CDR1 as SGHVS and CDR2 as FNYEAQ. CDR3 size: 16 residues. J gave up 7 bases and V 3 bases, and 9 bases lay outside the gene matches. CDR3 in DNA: TGTGCCAGCAGCTTTTCCGGGACAGGGGTTCAGAATGAGCAGTTCTTC. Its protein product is CASSFSGTGVQNEQFF.

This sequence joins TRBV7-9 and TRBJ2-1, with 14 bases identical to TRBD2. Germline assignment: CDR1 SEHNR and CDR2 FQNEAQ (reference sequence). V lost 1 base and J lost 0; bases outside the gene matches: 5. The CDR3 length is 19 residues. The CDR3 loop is CASSLETSGRAPSYNEQFF. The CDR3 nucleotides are TGTGCCAGCAGCTTAGAGACTAGCGGGAGGGCACCCTCCTACAATGAGCAGTTCTTC.

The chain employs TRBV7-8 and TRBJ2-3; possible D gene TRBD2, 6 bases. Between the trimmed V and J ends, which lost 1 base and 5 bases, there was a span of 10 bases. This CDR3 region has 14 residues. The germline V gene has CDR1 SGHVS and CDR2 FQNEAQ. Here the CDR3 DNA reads TGTGCCAGCAGCTTAGTGGGGGGTGGAGATACGCAGTATTTT. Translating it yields CASSLVGGGDTQYF.

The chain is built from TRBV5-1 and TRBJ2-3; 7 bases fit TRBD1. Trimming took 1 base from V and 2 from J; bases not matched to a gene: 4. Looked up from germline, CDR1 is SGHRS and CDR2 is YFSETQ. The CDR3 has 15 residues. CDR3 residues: CASSLTGVDTDTQYF. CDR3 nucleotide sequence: TGCGCCAGCAGCTTGACAGGGGTTGACACAGATACGCAGTATTTT.

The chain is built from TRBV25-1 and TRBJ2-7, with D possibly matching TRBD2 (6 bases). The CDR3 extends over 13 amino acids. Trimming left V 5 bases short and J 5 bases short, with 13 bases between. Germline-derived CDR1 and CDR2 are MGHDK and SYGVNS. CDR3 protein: CASSLSRLDEQYF. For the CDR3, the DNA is TGTGCCAGCAGTTTATCTAGACTAGACGAGCAGTACTTC.

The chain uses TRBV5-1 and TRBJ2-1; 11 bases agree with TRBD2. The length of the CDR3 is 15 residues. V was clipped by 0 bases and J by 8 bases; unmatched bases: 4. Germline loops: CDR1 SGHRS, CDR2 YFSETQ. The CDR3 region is CASSLVSGRADEQFF. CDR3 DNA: TGCGCCAGCAGCTTGGTTAGCGGGAGGGCCGATGAGCAGTTCTTC.

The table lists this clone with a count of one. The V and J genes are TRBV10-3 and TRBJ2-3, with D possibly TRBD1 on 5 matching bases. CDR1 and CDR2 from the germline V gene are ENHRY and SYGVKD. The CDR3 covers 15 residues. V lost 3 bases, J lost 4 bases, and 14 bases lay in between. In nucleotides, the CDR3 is TGTGCCATCAGTGATGCACAGGTCGGTGCAGATACGCAGTATTTT. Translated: CAISDAQVGADTQYF.

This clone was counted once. Written as DNA, the CDR3 is TGCGCCAGCAGAAAATCGGGACTAGCGGGAATCAATGAGCAGTTCTTC. It is translated as CASRKSGLAGINEQFF. This sequence joins TRBV5-1 and TRBJ2-1, with 13 nucleotides matching TRBD2. Unmatched junction bases numbered 8, after V lost 5 bases and J lost 6 bases. Germline values: CDR1 SGHRS, CDR2 YFSETQ. The CDR3 extends over 16 amino acids.

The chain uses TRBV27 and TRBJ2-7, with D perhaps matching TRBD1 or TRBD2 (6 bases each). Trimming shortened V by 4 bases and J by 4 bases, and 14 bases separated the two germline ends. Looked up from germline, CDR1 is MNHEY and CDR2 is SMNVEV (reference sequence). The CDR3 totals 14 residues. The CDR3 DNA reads TGTGCCAGCAGTTCCACACGAGGGGGGTACGAGCAGTACTTC. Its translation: CASSSTRGGYEQYF.

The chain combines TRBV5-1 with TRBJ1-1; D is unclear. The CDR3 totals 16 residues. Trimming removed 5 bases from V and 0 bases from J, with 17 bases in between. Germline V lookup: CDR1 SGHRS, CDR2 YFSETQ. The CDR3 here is CASRKMGGYLNTEAFF. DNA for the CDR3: TGCGCCAGCAGAAAGATGGGAGGGTATTTGAACACTGAAGCTTTCTTT.

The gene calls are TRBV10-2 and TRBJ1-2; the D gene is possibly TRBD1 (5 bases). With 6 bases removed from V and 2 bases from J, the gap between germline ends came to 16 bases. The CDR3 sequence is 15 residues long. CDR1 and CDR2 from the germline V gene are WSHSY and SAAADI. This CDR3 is CASSPKRGTNYGYTF. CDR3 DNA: TGCGCCAGCAGCCCCAAGCGGGGGACGAACTATGGCTACACCTTC.

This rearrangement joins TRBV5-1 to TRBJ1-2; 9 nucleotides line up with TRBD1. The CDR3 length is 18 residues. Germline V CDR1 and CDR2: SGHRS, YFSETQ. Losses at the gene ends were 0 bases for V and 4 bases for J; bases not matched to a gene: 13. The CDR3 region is CASSLGSGQGRPGYGYTF. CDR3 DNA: TGCGCCAGCAGCTTGGGCTCGGGACAGGGCCGGCCGGGCTATGGCTACACCTTC.

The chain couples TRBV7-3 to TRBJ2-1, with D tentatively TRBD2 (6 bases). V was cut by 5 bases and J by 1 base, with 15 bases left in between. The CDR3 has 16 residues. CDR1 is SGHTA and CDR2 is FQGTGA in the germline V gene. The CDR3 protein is CASSRAGSKSYNEQFF. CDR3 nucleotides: TGTGCCAGCAGCCGGGCGGGGAGTAAGTCCTACAATGAGCAGTTCTTC.

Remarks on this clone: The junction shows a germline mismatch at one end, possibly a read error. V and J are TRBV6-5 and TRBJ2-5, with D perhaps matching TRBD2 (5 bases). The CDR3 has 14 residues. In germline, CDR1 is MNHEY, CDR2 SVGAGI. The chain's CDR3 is CASRDSLTREAQYF. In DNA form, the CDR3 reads TGTGCCAGCAGGGACTCGCTGACAAGAGAGGCCCAGTACTTC.

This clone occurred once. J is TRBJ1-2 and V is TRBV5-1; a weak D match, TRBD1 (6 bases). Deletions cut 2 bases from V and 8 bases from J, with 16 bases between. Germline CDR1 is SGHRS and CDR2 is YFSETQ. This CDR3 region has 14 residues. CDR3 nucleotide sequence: TGCGCCAGCAGCTTAGGCGGGGGGCTAAAAGGCTACACCTTC. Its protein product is CASSLGGGLKGYTF.

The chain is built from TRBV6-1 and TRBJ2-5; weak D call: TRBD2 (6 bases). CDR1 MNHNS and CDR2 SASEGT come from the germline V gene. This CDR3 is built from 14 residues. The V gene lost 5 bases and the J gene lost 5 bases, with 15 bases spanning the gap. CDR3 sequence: CASSSRRALETQYF. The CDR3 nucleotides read TGTGCCAGCAGTTCACGGAGGGCCCTGGAGACCCAGTACTTC.

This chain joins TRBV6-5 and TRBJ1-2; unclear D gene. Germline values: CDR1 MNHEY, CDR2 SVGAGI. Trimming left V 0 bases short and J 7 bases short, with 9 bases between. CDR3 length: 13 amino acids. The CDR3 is CASSYSEGFGYTF. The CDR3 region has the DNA TGTGCCAGCAGTTACTCGGAGGGATTTGGCTACACCTTC.

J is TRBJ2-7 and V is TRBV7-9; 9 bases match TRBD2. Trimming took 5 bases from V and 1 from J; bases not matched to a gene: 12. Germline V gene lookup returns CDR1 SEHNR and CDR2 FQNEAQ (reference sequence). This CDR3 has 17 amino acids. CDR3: CASSDLGLAGPSYEQYF. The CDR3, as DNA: TGTGCCAGCAGCGACCTGGGGCTAGCGGGACCTTCCTACGAGCAGTACTTC.